This T cell receptor (beta chain) was observed in a study of blood T cell repertoires in COVID-19. For the study at large: Sites in the United States, Italy and Spain provided acute and convalescent COVID-19 samples. Sample material is recorded as cDNA or gDNA derived from T cells, B-cell-depleted T cells, or PBMCs.

Original processing methods: It was from reference gene primer amplification that nucleated cell counts were estimated. The repertoire was sequenced with immunoSEQ multiplex PCR; TCRdb's copy has only in-frame clones and lacks some. V, J and clone size are those of that table, while D and trimming were read from the DNA. The sample carries 280,000 or so clones, around four fifths recorded once. CDR1 SNHLY and CDR2 FYNNEI come from the germline V gene. The CDR3 is made up of 13 amino acids. The V end was cut by 5 bases, the J end by 3 bases, with 10 bases between. This chain connects TRBV2 to TRBJ1-2, with a tentative D call TRBD1 (6 bases). The sequence derives from a woman between 50 and 59 years old who had recovered from COVID-19. Specimen: peripheral blood. CDR3 residues: CASSTGRDYGYTF. The CDR3 DNA follows: TGTGCCAGCAGTACAGGGAGGGACTATGGCTACACCTTC.